One and the same sample provided the 9 T cell receptor beta chains below, sequenced in a study of T cells in tumors after PD-1 blockade. Profiling relied on immunoSEQ multiplex PCR, and the TCRdb table lists in-frame clones only, not all of them. This table holds 54,000 or so clones, 80% found once. Sequenced here: PBMCs, sampled before anti-PD-1 treatment. These receptors all come from a human donor with basal cell carcinoma.

This sequence joins TRBV10-2 and TRBJ2-7, with a weak D call TRBD2 (7 bases). Looked up from germline, CDR1 is WSHSY and CDR2 is SAAADI. Trimming removed 10 bases at V and 5 bases at J, with 18 bases between. This CDR3 spans 13 amino acids. CDR3 coding DNA: TGCGCCACTCTCTTAAGGGGGGGGGACGAGCAGTACTTC. This codes for CATLLRGGDEQYF.

This chain connects TRBV6-6 to TRBJ2-4, with TRBD2 as a possible D gene (5 bases). This CDR3 spans 16 amino acids. Deletions cut 2 bases from V and 0 bases from J, with 11 bases between. Germline CDR1 and CDR2: MNHNY and SVGAGI (reference sequence). The CDR3 coding sequence is TGTGCCAGCAGTTACCCCCGCGAGGGAGCCAAAAACATTCAGTACTTC. As protein: CASSYPREGAKNIQYF.

This chain uses TRBV6-7 with TRBJ2-2, with 8 nucleotides matching TRBD1. Being an ORF, TRBV6-7 has a function that is uncertain. Trimming cost V 0 bases and J 8 bases; bases outside gene matches: 20. The CDR3 spans 20 residues. CDR3 DNA: TGTGCCAGCAGTTACTCCTTGTTAGGACAGGGCCCACTACTGTGGGGGGAGCTGTTTTTT. Translating it yields CASSYSLLGQGPLLWGELFF.

The chain couples TRBV28 to TRBJ1-5; 8 nucleotides align to TRBD1. V was pared by 5 bases and J by 6 bases, with 15 bases of the junction left unmatched. The CDR3 sequence is 17 residues long. CDR1 and CDR2 from the germline V gene are MDHEN and SYDVKM. CDR3 DNA sequence: TGTGCCAGCAGTCCTATAAAAATGACAGGGGCGACTCAGCCCCAGCATTTT. Its translation: CASSPIKMTGATQPQHF. Using reference TRBV28 and TRBJ1-5 for the parts outside the CDR3, the full variable domain is DVKVTQSSRYLVKRTGEKVFLECVQDMDHENMFWYRQDPGLGLRLIYFSYDVKMKEKGDIPEGYSVSREKKERFSLILESASTNQTSMYLCASSPIKMTGATQPQHFGDGTRLSIL.

V is TRBV5-6 and J is TRBJ1-6; the match to TRBD1 covers 8 bases. CDR1 SGHDT and CDR2 YYEEEE come from the germline V gene. V gave up 2 bases and J gave up 10 bases; unmatched junction bases: 8. CDR3 length: 15 amino acids. CDR3 sequence (DNA): TGTGCCAGCAGCTTATTTGGACAGGGACAATCACCCCTCCACTTT. Translated: CASSLFGQGQSPLHF.

This clone has more than one count but fewer than ten. The chain has TRBV13 and TRBJ2-3, with a tentative D call TRBD2 (6 bases). Trimming took 3 bases from V and 2 from J, leaving 15 bases between them. Germline lookup yields CDR1 PRHDT and CDR2 FYEKMQ (reference sequence). The CDR3 has 16 amino acids. CDR3 amino acids: CASSLIRDWNTDTQYF. As DNA, the CDR3 is TGTGCCAGCAGCTTGATCCGGGACTGGAACACAGATACGCAGTATTTT.

The count of this clone is one. The chain carries TRBV10-3 and TRBJ2-7, with 11 bases fitting TRBD1. V trimming: 6 bases; J trimming: 3 bases; junction bases outside the gene matches: 7. CDR1 is ENHRY and CDR2 is SYGVKD in the germline V gene. The CDR3 totals 15 residues. CDR3: CAIRGPGTGGYEQYF. CDR3 sequence (DNA): TGTGCCATCAGGGGACCCGGGACAGGGGGCTACGAGCAGTACTTC.

The J gene is TRBJ1-2, the V gene TRBV5-4; TRBD1 might be the D (5 bases). Germline loops: CDR1 SGHNT, CDR2 YYREEE (reference sequence). Trimming pared 2 bases from V and 2 bases from J, leaving 13 bases between. This CDR3 has 15 residues. As DNA, the CDR3 is TGTGCCAGCAGCTTAAGTGGGGGTCCCAACTATGGCTACACCTTC. The encoded protein is CASSLSGGPNYGYTF.

The chain is built from TRBV10-3 and TRBJ2-2; D not resolved. Trimming stripped 3 bases from V and 4 bases from J, with 15 bases between. The germline CDR1 and CDR2 sequences are ENHRY and SYGVKD. CDR3 size: 16 residues. The CDR3 DNA is TGTGCCATCAGTGAAGGCCCCACCCTTCTCACCGGGGAGCTGTTTTTT. This sequence encodes CAISEGPTLLTGELFF.